This T cell receptor (beta chain) was recorded in a study of CD8+ T cells in alopecia areata. Study as a whole: The authors grafted skin from 6-12-month-old C3H/HeJ donors with spontaneous alopecia onto roughly 6-10-week-old female C3H/HeJ mice. Study results and limitations: Alopecia totalis/universalis scalp especially showed more expanded CD8+ clones than normal scalp. It was less clear whether patients shared TCRs than it was in mice, possibly because of HLA.

Sequencing used cDNA as its template, made by extracting RNA and reverse transcribing it. The table came from immunoSEQ multiplex PCR; TCRdb's copy has only in-frame clones and leaves some out. This sample includes approximately 280,000 clones with no singletons; its ten biggest clones take up more than 1%. This clone appeared many times. Its antigen remains unknown. Gene names and germline match the mouse. Other nucleotide sequences in the sample specify the same CDR3. Pooled cells of cutaneous lymph node origin were sorted on CD4, CD8alpha, NKG2D, NKG2ACE and other markers. The clonotype comes from a C3H/HeJ mouse with alopecia areata. The mice in this strain carry MHC haplotype H2-k. Sequenced: CD4+ T cells sorted from a lymph node.

The sequenced part of the CDR3 DNA is TGTGCCAGCGGTGACAGGGGGGACTCC. Amino acid sequence: CASGDRGDS. The entire CDR3 is CASGDRGDSDYTF. The genes are TRBV13-2 and TRBJ1-2, with TRBD1 matching over 7 bases. With the read ending 4 residues before the CDR3 end, the germline J gene is used to fill in that end. There are 13 residues in the CDR3. Germline V gives CDR1 NNHNN, CDR2 SYGAGS (reference sequence). Trimming removed 2 bases from V and 3 bases from J; junction bases left unmatched: 1.